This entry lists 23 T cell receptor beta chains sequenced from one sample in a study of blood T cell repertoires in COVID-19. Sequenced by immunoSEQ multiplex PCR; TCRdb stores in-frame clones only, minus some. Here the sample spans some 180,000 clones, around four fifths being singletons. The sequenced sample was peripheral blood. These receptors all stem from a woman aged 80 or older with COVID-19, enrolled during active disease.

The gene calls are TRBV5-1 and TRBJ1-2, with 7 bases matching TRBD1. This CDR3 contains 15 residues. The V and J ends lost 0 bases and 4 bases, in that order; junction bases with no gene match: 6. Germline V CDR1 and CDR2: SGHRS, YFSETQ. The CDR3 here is CASSLGDRAGYGYTF. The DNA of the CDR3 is TGCGCCAGCAGCTTGGGAGACAGGGCGGGCTATGGCTACACCTTC.

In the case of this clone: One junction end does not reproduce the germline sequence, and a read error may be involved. The CDR3 DNA sequence: TGTGCTAGCAGCTTAACAATGAACACTGAAGCTTTCTTT. Its translation is CASSLTMNTEAFF. The gene calls are TRBV7-7 and TRBJ1-1; D not resolved. Germline loops: CDR1 SSHAT, CDR2 FNYEAQ (reference sequence). This CDR3 has 13 amino acids.

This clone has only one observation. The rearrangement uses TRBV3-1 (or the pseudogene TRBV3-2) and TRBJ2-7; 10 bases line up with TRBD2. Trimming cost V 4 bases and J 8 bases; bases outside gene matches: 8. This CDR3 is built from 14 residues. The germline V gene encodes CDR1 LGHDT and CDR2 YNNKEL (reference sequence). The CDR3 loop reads CASSPSSGGPQQYF. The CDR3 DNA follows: TGTGCCAGCAGCCCTTCTAGCGGGGGCCCCCAGCAGTACTTC.

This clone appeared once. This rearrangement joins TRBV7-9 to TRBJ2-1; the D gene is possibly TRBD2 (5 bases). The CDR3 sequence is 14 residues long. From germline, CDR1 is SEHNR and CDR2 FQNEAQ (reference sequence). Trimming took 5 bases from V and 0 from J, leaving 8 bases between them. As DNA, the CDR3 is TGTGCCAGCAGCCCCACTAGCTCCTACAATGAGCAGTTCTTC. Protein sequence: CASSPTSSYNEQFF.

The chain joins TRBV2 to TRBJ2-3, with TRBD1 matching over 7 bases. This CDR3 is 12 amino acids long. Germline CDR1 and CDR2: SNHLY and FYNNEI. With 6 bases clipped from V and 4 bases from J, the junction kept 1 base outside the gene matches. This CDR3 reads CASRTGSDTQYF. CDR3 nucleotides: TGTGCCAGCAGGACAGGGTCAGATACGCAGTATTTT.

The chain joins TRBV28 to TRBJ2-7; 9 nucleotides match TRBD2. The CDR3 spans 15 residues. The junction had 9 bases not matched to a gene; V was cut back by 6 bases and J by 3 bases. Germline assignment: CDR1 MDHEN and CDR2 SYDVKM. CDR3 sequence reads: CASSTRLAVFYEQYF. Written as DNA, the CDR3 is TGTGCCAGCAGCACCCGACTAGCGGTATTCTACGAGCAGTACTTC.

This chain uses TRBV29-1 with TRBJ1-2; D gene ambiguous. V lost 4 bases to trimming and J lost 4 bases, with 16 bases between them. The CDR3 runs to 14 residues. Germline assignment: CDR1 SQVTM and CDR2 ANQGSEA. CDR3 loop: CSVVSVSTAYGYTF. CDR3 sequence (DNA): TGCAGCGTTGTTTCAGTTTCAACAGCCTATGGCTACACCTTC.

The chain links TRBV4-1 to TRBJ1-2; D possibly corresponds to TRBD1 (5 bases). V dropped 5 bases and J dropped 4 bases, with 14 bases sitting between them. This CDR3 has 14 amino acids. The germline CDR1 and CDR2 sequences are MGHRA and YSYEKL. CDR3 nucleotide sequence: TGCGCCAGCAGCTCCGAGACAGCCCTCTATGGCTACACCTTC. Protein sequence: CASSSETALYGYTF.

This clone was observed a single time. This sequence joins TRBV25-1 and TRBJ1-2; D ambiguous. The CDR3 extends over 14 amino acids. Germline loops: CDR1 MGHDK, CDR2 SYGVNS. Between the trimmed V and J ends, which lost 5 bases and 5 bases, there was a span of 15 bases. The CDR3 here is CASSKTGGEYGYTF. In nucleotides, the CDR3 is TGTGCCAGCAGTAAAACCGGAGGAGAATATGGCTACACCTTC.

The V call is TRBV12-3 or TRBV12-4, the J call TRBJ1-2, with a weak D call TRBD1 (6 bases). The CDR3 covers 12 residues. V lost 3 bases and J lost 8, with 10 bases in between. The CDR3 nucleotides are TGTGCCAGCAGTTTGGGGACAACCGGCTACACCTTC. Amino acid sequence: CASSLGTTGYTF.

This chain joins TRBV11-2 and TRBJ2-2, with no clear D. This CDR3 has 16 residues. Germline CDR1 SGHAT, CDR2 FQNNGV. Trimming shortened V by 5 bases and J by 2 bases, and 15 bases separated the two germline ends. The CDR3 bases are TGTGCCAGCAGCCCACTACTCAATCAAAACACCGGGGAGCTGTTTTTT. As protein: CASSPLLNQNTGELFF.

Written as DNA, the CDR3 is TGTGCCAGCTCACCAGGGACTCCCTCCTACAATGAGCAGTTCTTC. Its protein product is CASSPGTPSYNEQFF. J is TRBJ2-1 and V is TRBV18, with a tentative D call TRBD2 (6 bases). Germline V gene sequence: CDR1 KGHSH, CDR2 LQKENI. The CDR3 is 15 residues long. V was pared by 2 bases and J by 0 bases, with 8 bases between.

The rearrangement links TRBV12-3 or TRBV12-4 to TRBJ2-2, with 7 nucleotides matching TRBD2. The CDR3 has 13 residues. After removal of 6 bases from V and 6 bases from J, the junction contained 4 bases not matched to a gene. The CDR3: CASSKTSSGELFF. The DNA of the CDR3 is TGTGCCAGCAGCAAGACTAGCTCCGGGGAGCTGTTTTTT.

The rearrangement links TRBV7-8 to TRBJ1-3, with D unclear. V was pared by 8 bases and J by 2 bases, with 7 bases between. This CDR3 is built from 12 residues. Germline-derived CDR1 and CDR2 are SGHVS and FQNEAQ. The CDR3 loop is CASAVAGNTIYF. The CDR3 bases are TGTGCCAGCGCAGTTGCTGGAAACACCATATATTTT.

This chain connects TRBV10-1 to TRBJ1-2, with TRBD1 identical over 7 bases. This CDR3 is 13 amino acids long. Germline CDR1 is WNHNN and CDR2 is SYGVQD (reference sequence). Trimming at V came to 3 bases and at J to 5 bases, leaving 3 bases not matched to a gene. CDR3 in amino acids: CASSEGTEYGYTF. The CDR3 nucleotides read TGCGCCAGCAGTGAAGGGACAGAGTATGGCTACACCTTC.

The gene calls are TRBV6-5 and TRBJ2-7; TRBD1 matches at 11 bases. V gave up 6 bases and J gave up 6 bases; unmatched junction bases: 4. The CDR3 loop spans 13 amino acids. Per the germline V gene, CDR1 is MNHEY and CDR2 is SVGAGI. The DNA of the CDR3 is TGTGCCAGCAGAGGACAGGGGGCGGTCGAGCAGTACTTC. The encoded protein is CASRGQGAVEQYF.

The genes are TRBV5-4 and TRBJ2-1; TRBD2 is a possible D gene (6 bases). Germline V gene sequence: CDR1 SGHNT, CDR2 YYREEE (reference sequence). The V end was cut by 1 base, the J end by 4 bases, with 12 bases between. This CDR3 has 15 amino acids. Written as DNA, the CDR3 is TGTGCCAGCAGCTTGCGGGAGAACATTTACAATGAGCAGTTCTTC. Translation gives CASSLRENIYNEQFF.

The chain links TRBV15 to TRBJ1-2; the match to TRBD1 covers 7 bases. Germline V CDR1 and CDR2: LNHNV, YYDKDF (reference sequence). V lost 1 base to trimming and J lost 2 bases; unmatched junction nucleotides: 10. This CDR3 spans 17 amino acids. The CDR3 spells CATSRALGTANNYGYTF. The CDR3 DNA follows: TGTGCCACCAGCAGAGCCCTCGGGACAGCTAACAACTATGGCTACACCTTC. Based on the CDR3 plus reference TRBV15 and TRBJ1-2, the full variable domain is DAMVIQNPRYQVTQFGKPVTLSCSQTLNHNVMYWYQQKSSQAPKLLFHYYDKDFNNEADTPDNFQSRRPNTSFCFLDIRSPGLGDTAMYLCATSRALGTANNYGYTFGSGTRLTVV.

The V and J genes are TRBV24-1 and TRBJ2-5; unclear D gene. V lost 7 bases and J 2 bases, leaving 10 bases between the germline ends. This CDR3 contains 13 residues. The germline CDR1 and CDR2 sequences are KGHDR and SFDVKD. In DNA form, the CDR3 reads TGTGCCACCAGCCCCCACGGGCAAGAGACCCAGTACTTC. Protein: CATSPHGQETQYF.

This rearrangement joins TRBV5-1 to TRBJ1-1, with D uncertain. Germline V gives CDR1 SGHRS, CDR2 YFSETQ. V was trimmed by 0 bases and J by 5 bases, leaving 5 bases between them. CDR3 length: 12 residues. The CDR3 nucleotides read TGCGCCAGCAGCTTGGACGGGACTGAAGCTTTCTTT. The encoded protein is CASSLDGTEAFF.

The CDR3 here is CASSYRGEGTDTQYF. The CDR3 DNA reads as TGTGCCAGCAGTTACAGGGGCGAAGGCACAGATACGCAGTATTTT. The genes are TRBV6-6 and TRBJ2-3; weak D call: TRBD1 (5 bases). Germline assignment: CDR1 MNHNY and CDR2 SVGAGI (reference sequence). There are 15 residues in the CDR3. Trimming took 2 bases from V and 1 from J, leaving 10 bases between them.

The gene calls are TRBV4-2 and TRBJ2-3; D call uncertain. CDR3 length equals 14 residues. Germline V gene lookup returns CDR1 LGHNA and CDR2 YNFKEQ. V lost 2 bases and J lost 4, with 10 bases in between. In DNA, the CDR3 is TGTGCCAGCAGCCAACGGGTAACGGCAGATACGCAGTATTTT. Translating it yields CASSQRVTADTQYF.

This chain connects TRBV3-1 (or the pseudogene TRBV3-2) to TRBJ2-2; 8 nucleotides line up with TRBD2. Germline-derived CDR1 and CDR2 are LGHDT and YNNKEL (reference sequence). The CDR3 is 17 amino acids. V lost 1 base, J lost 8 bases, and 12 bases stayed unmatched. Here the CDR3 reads CASSQVLLAGPRGELFF. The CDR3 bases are TGTGCCAGCAGCCAAGTTCTCCTAGCGGGTCCAAGGGGGGAGCTGTTTTTT.